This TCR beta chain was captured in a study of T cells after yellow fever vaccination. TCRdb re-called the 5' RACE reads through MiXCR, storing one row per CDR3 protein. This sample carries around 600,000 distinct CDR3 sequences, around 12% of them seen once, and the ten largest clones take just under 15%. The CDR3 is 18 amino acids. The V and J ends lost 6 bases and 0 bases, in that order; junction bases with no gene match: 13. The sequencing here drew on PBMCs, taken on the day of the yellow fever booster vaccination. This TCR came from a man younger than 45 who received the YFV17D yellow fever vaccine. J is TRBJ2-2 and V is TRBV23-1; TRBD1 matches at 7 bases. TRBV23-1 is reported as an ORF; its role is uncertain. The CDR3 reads CASSRDRSPMPNTGELFF. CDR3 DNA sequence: TGCGCCAGCAGCCGGGACAGAAGCCCCATGCCGAACACCGGGGAGCTGTTTTTT.